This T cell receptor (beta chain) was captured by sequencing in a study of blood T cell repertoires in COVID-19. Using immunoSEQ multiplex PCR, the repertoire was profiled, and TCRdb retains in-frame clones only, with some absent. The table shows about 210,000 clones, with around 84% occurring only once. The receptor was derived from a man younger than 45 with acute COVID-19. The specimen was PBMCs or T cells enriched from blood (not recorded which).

The CDR3 DNA reads as TGTGCCAGTCAAGGACAGGGGGAGGAAAAACTGTTTTTT. This sequence encodes CASQGQGEEKLFF. V and J are TRBV2 and TRBJ1-4; 10 bases agree with TRBD1. Germline V gives CDR1 SNHLY, CDR2 FYNNEI. The CDR3 sequence is 13 residues long. Trimming at V came to 9 bases and at J to 8 bases, leaving 6 bases not matched to a gene. Full variable domain (outside the CDR3, taken from reference TRBV2 and TRBJ1-4): EPEVTQTPSHQVTQMGQEVILRCVPISNHLYFYWYRQILGQKVEFLVSFYNNEISEKSEIFDDQFSVERPDGSNFTLKIRSTKLEDSAMYFCASQGQGEEKLFFGSGTQLSVL.